This TCR beta chain was found in a study of neoadjuvant anti-PD-1 for oral cavity cancer. Study-level background: Around day 43, patients without progression received a fourth nivolumab dose before surgery.

Study-wide results and caveats: Post-nivolumab, blood T cell clonality was significantly elevated in non-responders.

CDR1 and CDR2 from the germline V gene are ENHRY and SYGVKD. Germline trimming cut 4 bases from V and 7 bases from J; bases unmatched to any gene: 9. CDR3 size: 14 residues. Note on this clone: The antigen remains undetermined.

The repertoire was sequenced with immunoSEQ multiplex PCR; TCRdb's copy has only in-frame clones and lacks some. The sample shows over 11,000 clones, 73% of them seen only once. This sample's time point: after neoadjuvant nivolumab, at surgical resection. The input for sequencing was PBMCs, taken after nivolumab (anti-PD-1) treatment. The clonotype was recovered from a person aged 35-79 years with oral cavity squamous cell carcinoma. The chain is built from TRBV10-3 and TRBJ1-1, with 7 nucleotides matching TRBD1. CDR3 protein: CAISGTTGMDEAFF. The CDR3 DNA reads as TGTGCCATCAGTGGGACGACAGGGATGGATGAAGCTTTCTTT.